The 32 T cell receptor beta chains listed next were all sequenced from one sample in a study of identical twins. MiXCR was run by TCRdb on the 5' RACE reads, yielding one entry per CDR3 protein. This sample has 500,000 or so distinct CDR3 sequences; 13% to 15% occur once, and the top ten carry about 0.97%. The same specimen was also included in a second study, on yellow fever vaccine responses in identical twins.

Sequencing used CD4+ T cells sorted from blood. Receptors were obtained from a woman aged 18-30 years in good health.

Written as DNA, the CDR3 is TGTGCCAGCAGCTTGCAGGGGGGACTGAACACTGAAGCTTTCTTT. Translated, it gives CASSLQGGLNTEAFF. The chain couples TRBV7-9 to TRBJ1-1; the match to TRBD1 covers 7 bases. The CDR3 contains 15 residues. Germline loops: CDR1 SEHNR, CDR2 FQNEAQ (reference sequence). The V gene end was trimmed by 3 bases and the J gene end by 0 bases; junction bases not matched to a gene: 4.

V and J are TRBV2 and TRBJ2-1; D possibly corresponds to TRBD2 (7 bases). This CDR3 region has 14 residues. Germline V gene lookup returns CDR1 SNHLY and CDR2 FYNNEI. V was clipped by 3 bases and J by 5 bases, with 11 bases between them. DNA of the CDR3: TGTGCCAGCAGTGAGCGGGGGCAAAACAATGAGCAGTTCTTC. As protein: CASSERGQNNEQFF.

This clonotype was found a few times. The chain carries TRBV12-3 or TRBV12-4 and TRBJ2-1; TRBD2 agrees at 9 bases. V was pared by 5 bases and J by 7 bases, with 12 bases of the junction left unmatched. CDR3 length: 16 amino acids. The CDR3 region is CASSAPGLAGNNEQFF. CDR3 nucleotide sequence: TGTGCCAGCAGTGCCCCGGGGCTAGCGGGGAATAATGAGCAGTTCTTC.

In nucleotides, the CDR3 is TGCAGTGCTACGGGGGGTAACTATGGCTACACCTTC. Encoded protein: CSATGGNYGYTF. The V call is TRBV20-1, the J call TRBJ1-2, with D perhaps matching TRBD1 (5 bases). Germline CDR1 DFQATT, CDR2 SNEGSKA (reference sequence). This CDR3 spans 12 amino acids. V shed 4 bases and J shed 1 base, with 7 bases lying between them.

The V and J genes are TRBV18 and TRBJ2-1; TRBD1 aligns across 9 bases. Germline assignment: CDR1 KGHSH and CDR2 LQKENI. CDR3 length equals 14 residues. The CDR3 is CQTSGTGFYNEQFF. For the CDR3, the DNA is TGTCAAACCTCCGGGACAGGGTTCTACAATGAGCAGTTCTTC.

The chain joins TRBV20-1 to TRBJ2-7; 7 nucleotides match TRBD2. Looked up from germline, CDR1 is DFQATT and CDR2 is SNEGSKA (reference sequence). V was clipped by 3 bases and J by 5 bases; unmatched bases: 13. This CDR3 is 15 amino acids long. The CDR3 nucleotides are TGCAGTGCTAGTTTTTTCGGACTAGGGCCGGACGAGCAGTACTTC. The encoded protein is CSASFFGLGPDEQYF.

This clonotype was seen a few times. The CDR3 loop reads CASSQSGTDTQYF. In DNA, the CDR3 is TGTGCCAGCAGCCAAAGCGGAACAGATACGCAGTATTTT. The rearrangement joins TRBV3-1 to TRBJ2-3; possibly TRBD2 for D (5 bases). Trimming pared 2 bases from V and 3 bases from J, leaving 6 bases between. Germline V gene lookup returns CDR1 LGHDT and CDR2 YNNKEL (reference sequence). This CDR3 is 13 amino acids long.

This chain uses TRBV3-1 with TRBJ1-2, with TRBD1 matching over 7 bases. This CDR3 is 14 amino acids long. Germline V gene data show CDR1 as LGHDT and CDR2 as YNNKEL (reference sequence). The V segment lost 4 bases and the J segment 4 bases; nucleotides outside the gene matches: 6. The CDR3 coding sequence is TGTGCCAGCAGCCGCCTACAGGGGACCTATGGCTACACCTTC. It encodes CASSRLQGTYGYTF.

On this clonotype: A read error may be the cause here, since a much bigger clone is one base away. This chain connects TRBV7-9 to TRBJ2-1, with 14 positions matching TRBD2. The CDR3 runs 17 residues. CDR1 and CDR2 from the germline V gene are SEHNR and FQNEAQ (reference sequence). The CDR3: CDSSPGTSGRLGNEQFF. Here the CDR3 DNA reads TGTGACAGCAGCCCCGGGACTAGCGGGAGATTGGGCAATGAGCAGTTCTTC. Full variable domain (remainder filled in from reference TRBV7-9 and TRBJ2-1): DTGVSQNPRHKITKRGQNVTFRCDPISEHNRLYWYRQTLGQGPEFLTYFQNEAQLEKSRLLSDRFSAERPKGSFSTLEIQRTEQGDSAMYLCDSSPGTSGRLGNEQFFGPGTRLTVL.

This clonotype was seen many times. The chain employs TRBV6-2 or TRBV6-3 and TRBJ2-5; D not certain. Germline CDR1 and CDR2: MNHEY and SVGEGT. The length of the CDR3 is 13 residues. The V and J ends lost 6 bases and 1 base respectively, with 9 bases between them. CDR3 DNA: TGTGCCAGCAGCCGCGACATCCAAGAGACCCAGTACTTC. It yields the protein CASSRDIQETQYF.

This clonotype was seen more than once but under ten times. The chain recombines TRBV7-2 with TRBJ2-5; tentative D call: TRBD2 (5 bases). The length of the CDR3 is 16 residues. V lost 5 bases to trimming and J lost 4 bases, with 20 bases between them. Germline-derived CDR1 and CDR2 are SGHTA and FQGNSA. CDR3 loop: CASSPGIITPVETQYF. The CDR3, as DNA: TGTGCCAGCAGCCCCGGGATCATTACTCCCGTAGAGACCCAGTACTTC.

About this clonotype itself: One end of the junction fails to match germline, which may point to a read error. V gene TRBV27 combines with J gene TRBJ2-1; TRBD1 might be the D (6 bases). There are 14 residues in the CDR3. Per the germline V gene, CDR1 is MNHEY and CDR2 is SMNVEV (reference sequence). CDR3 region: CASSLWQGTSEQFF. The DNA of the CDR3 is TGCGCCAGCAGTTTATGGCAGGGGACAAGTGAGCAGTTCTTC.

In its sample, this clonotype was seen a few times. The chain combines TRBV5-8 with TRBJ2-7, with unresolved D. CDR1 SGHTS and CDR2 YDEGEE come from the germline V gene. The CDR3 has 13 residues. The V end lost 3 bases, the J end lost 0 bases, and 7 bases lay between the germline ends. The CDR3 DNA is TGTGCCAGCAGCTCCAAAAGCTCCTACGAGCAGTACTTC. It is translated as CASSSKSSYEQYF.

This clonotype was counted between two and nine times. The chain is built from TRBV5-1 and TRBJ1-6, with D perhaps matching TRBD1 (6 bases). The ends were cut back, 4 bases at V and 10 bases at J, with 15 bases in the middle. CDR3 size: 14 residues. Per the germline V gene, CDR1 is SGHRS and CDR2 is YFSETQ. CDR3 amino acids: CASSGYREGSPLHF. The CDR3, as DNA: TGCGCCAGCAGCGGATACAGGGAAGGATCACCCCTCCACTTT.

V is TRBV7-9 and J is TRBJ2-5; D not resolved. The CDR3 covers 17 residues. Trimming stripped 2 bases from V and 0 bases from J, with 16 bases between. Germline CDR1 reads SEHNR; CDR2 reads FQNEAQ (reference sequence). CDR3 sequence (DNA): TGTGCCAGCAGCTTAAGACCGACGACGGTGTACCAAGAGACCCAGTACTTC. This sequence encodes CASSLRPTTVYQETQYF. Variable domain in full (rest from reference TRBV7-9 and TRBJ2-5): DTGVSQNPRHKITKRGQNVTFRCDPISEHNRLYWYRQTLGQGPEFLTYFQNEAQLEKSRLLSDRFSAERPKGSFSTLEIQRTEQGDSAMYLCASSLRPTTVYQETQYFGPGTRLLVL.

The rearrangement links TRBV3-1 to TRBJ2-2; D is unresolved. V lost 6 bases and J lost 0, with 8 bases in between. Germline CDR1 and CDR2: LGHDT and YNNKEL (reference sequence). The CDR3 runs 14 residues. The DNA of the CDR3 is TGTGCCAGCAGTAGGGTCTCGAACACCGGGGAGCTGTTTTTT. Residues: CASSRVSNTGELFF. Supplemented by reference TRBV3-1 and TRBJ2-2, the full variable domain reads DTAVSQTPKYLVTQMGNDKSIKCEQNLGHDTMYWYKQDSKKFLKIMFSYNNKELIINETVPNRFSPKSPDKAHLNLHINSLELGDSAVYFCASSRVSNTGELFFGEGSRLTVL.

V and J are TRBV19 and TRBJ2-7, with D hard to call. Trimming cost V 8 bases and J 1 base, with 18 bases left between them. The V gene's germline CDR1 is LNHDA and CDR2 SQIVND (reference sequence). The CDR3 has 15 residues. The CDR3 sequence: CASQLQRSLSYEQYF. CDR3 bases: TGTGCCAGTCAGCTTCAGCGCTCCCTATCCTACGAGCAGTACTTC.

This clonotype was counted only a few times. V gene TRBV14 combines with J gene TRBJ2-7; possibly TRBD1 for D (5 bases). The V gene lost 4 bases and the J gene lost 5 bases, with 12 bases spanning the gap. CDR1 and CDR2 from the germline V gene are SGHDN and FVKESK. The CDR3 consists of 13 residues. The CDR3 reads CASSPRATDEQYF. DNA of the CDR3: TGTGCCAGCAGCCCCAGGGCTACGGACGAGCAGTACTTC. The full variable domain, its missing parts supplied by reference TRBV14 and TRBJ2-7, is EAGVTQFPSHSVIEKGQTVTLRCDPISGHDNLYWYRRVMGKEIKFLLHFVKESKQDESGMPNNRFLAERTGGTYSTLKVQPAELEDSGVYFCASSPRATDEQYFGPGTRLTVT.

The chain employs TRBV4-3 and TRBJ2-5; 10 bases are shared with TRBD2. J gave up 5 bases and V 1 base, and 4 bases lay outside the gene matches. Germline CDR1 reads LGHNA; CDR2 reads YSLEER. This CDR3 has 15 residues. The CDR3 protein is CASSQGGAGGETQYF. The CDR3 nucleotides read TGCGCCAGCAGCCAAGGTGGAGCGGGAGGGGAGACCCAGTACTTC.

This clonotype was picked up a small number of times. For the CDR3, the DNA is TGTGCCAGCAGCCAACATGTTCTGGAACCTGGGGCCAACGTCCTGACTTTC. It codes for CASSQHVLEPGANVLTF. The chain uses TRBV3-1 and TRBJ2-6; D remains ambiguous. This CDR3 region has 17 residues. Per the germline V gene, CDR1 is LGHDT and CDR2 is YNNKEL (reference sequence). V lost 2 bases, J lost 2 bases, and 13 bases lay in between.

In this sample, this clonotype turned up a few times. The V and J genes are TRBV6-5 and TRBJ1-6; TRBD1 matches 12 bases. Germline V lookup: CDR1 MNHEY, CDR2 SVGAGI. V shed 4 bases and J 7 bases; nucleotides not matched to a gene: 5. This CDR3 region has 16 residues. Written as DNA, the CDR3 is TGTGCCAGCAGTTTCACCGGGACAGGGGGCAATTCACCCCTCCACTTT. This encodes CASSFTGTGGNSPLHF.

This clonotype was seen ten or more times. The genes are TRBV5-1 and TRBJ2-7, with a possible D match to TRBD1 (6 bases). V lost 4 bases, J lost 8 bases, and 13 bases lay in between. Looked up from germline, CDR1 is SGHRS and CDR2 is YFSETQ. The CDR3 runs 12 residues. CDR3 residues: CASSLLQGKQYF. In DNA form, the CDR3 reads TGCGCCAGCAGCCTACTACAGGGAAAGCAGTACTTC.

This clonotype has ten or more counts. This chain uses TRBV5-1 with TRBJ2-2; no definite D call. Trimming removed 3 bases at V and 0 bases at J, with 9 bases between. This CDR3 is built from 15 residues. Germline V gene data show CDR1 as SGHRS and CDR2 as YFSETQ. DNA of the CDR3: TGCGCCAGCAGCTCTGGACGGACGAACACCGGGGAGCTGTTTTTT. This encodes CASSSGRTNTGELFF.

This clonotype was detected only a few times. The chain has TRBV6-5 and TRBJ2-1; D is unresolved. CDR1 MNHEY and CDR2 SVGAGI come from the germline V gene. Trimming removed 6 bases from V and 11 bases from J, with 11 bases in between. There are 11 residues in the CDR3. CDR3 DNA: TGTGCCAGCAGCCCGACGGGTCAGCAGTTCTTC. This sequence encodes CASSPTGQQFF.

This clonotype was seen a handful of times. The gene calls are TRBV15 and TRBJ2-1, with 9 nucleotides matching TRBD2. Germline V gives CDR1 LNHNV, CDR2 YYDKDF (reference sequence). The CDR3 sequence is 16 residues long. The trim removed 11 bases at V and 4 bases at J, leaving 15 bases unmatched. For the CDR3, the DNA is TGTGCCTCGCGGGGGACTAGCCAAGTGATGTACAATGAGCAGTTCTTC. This gives the protein CASRGTSQVMYNEQFF.

A note on this clonotype: A much larger clone sits a single nucleotide away, making a read error possible. J is TRBJ2-5 and V is TRBV4-2, with 13 bases aligning to TRBD2. The CDR3 has 16 residues. The V gene's germline CDR1 is LGHNA and CDR2 YNFKEQ. The CDR3 DNA is TGTGACAGCAGCCTAGGGACTAGCGGGAATTCAGAGACCCAGTACTTC. Its protein product is CDSSLGTSGNSETQYF.

This chain connects TRBV29-1 to TRBJ2-5; D not certain. The V end was cut by 3 bases, the J end by 5 bases, with 13 bases between. The length of the CDR3 is 13 residues. Per germline, CDR1 SQVTM and CDR2 ANQGSEA. Written as DNA, the CDR3 is TGCAGCGTTGACAAAGGCGGAACCGAGACCCAGTACTTC. Encoded protein: CSVDKGGTETQYF.

This clonotype occurred a few times. This chain links TRBV10-3 with TRBJ1-3; tentatively, D is TRBD1 (6 bases). Trimming removed 2 bases from V and 2 bases from J, with 13 bases in between. This CDR3 comprises 16 residues. Germline CDR1 is ENHRY and CDR2 is SYGVKD. The CDR3 region is CAISESNRVTGNTIYF. CDR3 nucleotides: TGTGCCATCAGTGAGAGCAACAGGGTCACTGGAAACACCATATATTTT.

This clonotype has only a few counts. The chain links TRBV12-3 or TRBV12-4 to TRBJ2-1; possibly TRBD2 for D (5 bases). The V and J ends lost 1 base and 12 bases respectively, with 13 bases between them. The CDR3 extends over 13 amino acids. In nucleotides, the CDR3 is TGTGCCAGCAGTTTAGTCGAGGGAATTGGGCAGTTCTTC. It translates to CASSLVEGIGQFF.

This clonotype was picked up many times. The J gene is TRBJ1-4, the V gene TRBV4-1; D is uncertain. The V end was cut by 0 bases, the J end by 5 bases, with 10 bases between. The CDR3 spans 15 residues. Germline V lookup: CDR1 MGHRA, CDR2 YSYEKL. The CDR3 here is CASSQDWAPNEKLFF. CDR3 DNA: TGCGCCAGCAGCCAAGATTGGGCCCCAAATGAAAAACTGTTTTTT.

The CDR3 DNA sequence: TGCGCCAGCAGCTTGGACCTGCCATCCAAGAACTATGGCTACACCTTC. Translated: CASSLDLPSKNYGYTF. The chain links TRBV5-1 to TRBJ1-2; D gene ambiguous. In germline, CDR1 is SGHRS, CDR2 YFSETQ. V lost 0 bases, J lost 2 bases, and 14 bases lay in between. The CDR3 is made up of 16 amino acids.

The gene calls are TRBV11-2 and TRBJ2-7, with D possibly TRBD1 on 6 matching bases. The CDR3 is 15 residues long. Trimming shortened V by 4 bases and J by 0 bases, and 13 bases separated the two germline ends. The germline V gene has CDR1 SGHAT and CDR2 FQNNGV. The CDR3 reads CASSSIGQYSYEQYF. As DNA, the CDR3 is TGTGCCAGCAGCTCGATCGGACAGTACTCCTACGAGCAGTACTTC.